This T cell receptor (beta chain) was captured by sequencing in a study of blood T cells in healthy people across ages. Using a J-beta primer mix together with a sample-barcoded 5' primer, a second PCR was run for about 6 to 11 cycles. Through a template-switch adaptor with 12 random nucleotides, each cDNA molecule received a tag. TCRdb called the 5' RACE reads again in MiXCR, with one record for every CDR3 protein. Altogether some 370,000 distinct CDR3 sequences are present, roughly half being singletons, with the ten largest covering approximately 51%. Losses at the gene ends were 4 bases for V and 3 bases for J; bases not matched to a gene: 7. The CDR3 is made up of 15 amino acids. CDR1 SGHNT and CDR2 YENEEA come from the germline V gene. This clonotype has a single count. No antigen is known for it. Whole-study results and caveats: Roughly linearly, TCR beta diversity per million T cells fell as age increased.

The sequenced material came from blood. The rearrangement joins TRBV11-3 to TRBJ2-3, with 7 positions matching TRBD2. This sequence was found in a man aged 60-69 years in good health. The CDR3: CASSWGGRFTDTQYF. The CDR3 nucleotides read TGTGCCAGCAGCTGGGGAGGGCGTTTTACAGATACGCAGTATTTT.